A single sample is the source of the 28 T cell receptor beta chains below, sequenced in a study of blood T cell repertoires in COVID-19. TCRdb's table, derived via immunoSEQ multiplex PCR, lists solely in-frame clones and lacks some. The sample has 50,000 to 75,000 clones, over 75% seen once. Sequencing was done on a sample of peripheral blood. The receptors were sampled from a man older than 75 with active or convalescent COVID-19.

The chain combines TRBV5-3 with TRBJ1-5; unclear D gene. TRBV5-3 is noted as an ORF with a role that remains uncertain. V lost 0 bases and J lost 5, with 6 bases in between. The CDR3 has 13 residues. DNA of the CDR3: TGTGCCAGAAGCTTGGGGCGGTATCAGCCCCAGCATTTT. It encodes CARSLGRYQPQHF.

The chain links TRBV6-2 or TRBV6-3 to TRBJ1-5; TRBD1 matches 8 bases. This CDR3 spans 17 amino acids. Germline trimming cut 2 bases from V and 0 bases from J; bases unmatched to any gene: 6. Per germline, CDR1 MNHEY and CDR2 SVGEGT. This chain's CDR3 is CASSYPTGGHSNQPQHF. Here the CDR3 DNA reads TGTGCCAGCAGTTACCCCACAGGGGGACATAGCAATCAGCCCCAGCATTTT.

The chain joins TRBV5-5 to TRBJ2-7; 8 bases match TRBD1. V gave up 4 bases and J gave up 0 bases; unmatched junction bases: 15. The germline V gene has CDR1 SGHKS and CDR2 YYEKEE (reference sequence). The CDR3 extends over 18 amino acids. The CDR3 here is CASSIRTGSWASSYEQYF. As DNA, the CDR3 is TGTGCCAGCAGCATCCGGACAGGGAGTTGGGCGAGCTCCTACGAGCAGTACTTC.

In the case of this clone: Other DNA sequences in the same sample also yield this CDR3. This chain joins TRBV13 and TRBJ1-3; D uncertain. With 3 bases removed from V and 4 bases from J, the gap between germline ends came to 13 bases. The CDR3 is 15 amino acids. The germline V gene has CDR1 PRHDT and CDR2 FYEKMQ (reference sequence). The CDR3 region has the DNA TGTGCCAGCAGCTTCGGCGAGGGCTCCGGAAACACCATATATTTT. This codes for CASSFGEGSGNTIYF.

The chain has TRBV7-6 and TRBJ2-7; 13 positions match TRBD2. CDR1 is SGHVS, CDR2 FNYEAQ, per germline. This CDR3 has 18 residues. V shed 1 base and J 9 bases; nucleotides not matched to a gene: 15. CDR3 sequence: CASSLEALAGGAVLGQYF. In nucleotides, the CDR3 is TGTGCCAGCAGCTTAGAGGCACTAGCGGGAGGGGCGGTATTGGGGCAGTACTTC.

J is TRBJ1-2 and V is TRBV28, with 8 bases lining up with TRBD1. Germline CDR1 MDHEN, CDR2 SYDVKM. The CDR3 loop spans 15 amino acids. V lost 5 bases and J lost 4; bases outside the gene matches: 9. CDR3 coding DNA: TGTGCCAGCAGTCGAAGACAGGGGCCGAGCTATGGCTACACCTTC. Translation: CASSRRQGPSYGYTF.

The V gene is TRBV6-5, the J gene TRBJ2-7; 10 nucleotides align to TRBD2. V shed 2 bases, J shed 3 bases, and the junction held 4 bases outside the gene matches. The CDR3 contains 15 residues. CDR1 is MNHEY and CDR2 is SVGAGI in the germline V gene. CDR3 sequence reads: CASSYRLAGVYEQYF. The CDR3 coding sequence is TGTGCCAGCAGTTACAGGCTAGCGGGGGTCTACGAGCAGTACTTC.

This clone was counted ten times or more. The genes are TRBV7-3 and TRBJ1-3; TRBD1 matches at 7 bases. Germline V CDR1 and CDR2: SGHTA, FQGTGA. The CDR3 spans 17 residues. V lost 3 bases, J lost 2 bases, and 10 bases stayed unmatched. The CDR3 sequence is CASSFRQGGLTGNTIYF. The CDR3 coding sequence is TGTGCCAGCAGCTTCAGACAGGGTGGCCTCACTGGAAACACCATATATTTT.

This clone is medium-sized by share. V usage is TRBV12-3 or TRBV12-4 and J usage is TRBJ2-4; no definite D call. Between the trimmed V and J ends, which lost 5 bases and 13 bases, there was a span of 15 bases. The CDR3 is 12 amino acids. CDR3 sequence (DNA): TGTGCCAGCAGTCCAACCTTGTTCTACCAGTACTTC. Its translation is CASSPTLFYQYF.

The chain joins TRBV5-1 to TRBJ1-4; 10 bases fit TRBD1. CDR1 and CDR2 from the germline V gene are SGHRS and YFSETQ. The trim removed 4 bases at V and 7 bases at J, leaving 4 bases unmatched. This CDR3 is built from 14 residues. Here the CDR3 reads CASSGGQGGEKLFF. CDR3 in DNA: TGCGCCAGCAGCGGTGGACAGGGGGGTGAAAAACTGTTTTTT.

The chain joins TRBV28 to TRBJ1-3; D perhaps matches TRBD1 (6 bases). From germline, CDR1 is MDHEN and CDR2 SYDVKM. Trimming shortened V by 6 bases and J by 0 bases, and 15 bases separated the two germline ends. The CDR3 loop spans 16 amino acids. CDR3 residues: CASSTAQGYSGNTIYF. CDR3 nucleotide sequence: TGTGCCAGCAGCACCGCACAGGGTTACTCTGGAAACACCATATATTTT.

In DNA form, the CDR3 reads TGCGCCAGCAGCCAAGTCCCCGTGAACACTGAAGCTTTCTTT. It encodes CASSQVPVNTEAFF. This sequence joins TRBV4-1 and TRBJ1-1; the D is unclear. V dropped 1 base and J dropped 0 bases, with 6 bases sitting between them. The CDR3 loop spans 14 amino acids. Looked up from germline, CDR1 is MGHRA and CDR2 is YSYEKL.

The V and J genes are TRBV28 and TRBJ2-3; D is unclear. V was cut by 7 bases and J by 1 base, with 12 bases left in between. Looked up from germline, CDR1 is MDHEN and CDR2 is SYDVKM. This CDR3 has 14 amino acids. The CDR3 region is CASNPVYRTDTQYF. In DNA form, the CDR3 reads TGTGCCAGCAACCCAGTATACCGCACAGATACGCAGTATTTT.

This chain joins TRBV30 and TRBJ1-5; tentatively, D is TRBD1 (6 bases). Germline values: CDR1 GTSNPN, CDR2 SVGIG (reference sequence). Trimming removed 3 bases from V and 5 bases from J, with 11 bases in between. This CDR3 is 13 amino acids long. The CDR3 nucleotides read TGTGCCTGGAGCCAGGGGTTGGATCAGCCCCAGCATTTT. Its translation: CAWSQGLDQPQHF.

V and J are TRBV9 and TRBJ2-5; D unresolved. Germline V lookup: CDR1 SGDLS, CDR2 YYNGEE. V was shortened by 0 bases and J by 2 bases, with 11 bases between the two germline ends. The CDR3 has 15 amino acids. The DNA for the CDR3 is TGTGCCAGCAGCGTAGAAGGTACAGTTCAAGAGACCCAGTACTTC. Its protein is CASSVEGTVQETQYF.

V usage is TRBV2 and J usage is TRBJ2-7; 15 bases are shared with TRBD2. Trimming cost V 7 bases and J 6 bases; bases outside gene matches: 1. Germline CDR1 and CDR2: SNHLY and FYNNEI. This CDR3 is built from 13 residues. The CDR3 protein is CASTGLAGGEQYF. CDR3 in DNA: TGTGCCAGCACGGGACTAGCGGGAGGCGAGCAGTACTTC.

The chain recombines TRBV5-6 with TRBJ1-1; perhaps TRBD1 as D (5 bases). Germline V gene lookup returns CDR1 SGHDT and CDR2 YYEEEE. This CDR3 is 12 amino acids long. V was cut by 2 bases and J by 6 bases, with 8 bases left in between. The CDR3 DNA is TGTGCCAGCAGCTTTGGACACTCTGAAGCTTTCTTT. Amino acids: CASSFGHSEAFF.

The chain is built from TRBV7-9 and TRBJ2-7; 7 positions match TRBD2. The CDR3 is 15 amino acids. Germline trimming cut 6 bases from V and 0 bases from J; bases unmatched to any gene: 8. Germline V gene sequence: CDR1 SEHNR, CDR2 FQNEAQ (reference sequence). The CDR3 DNA reads as TGTGCCAGCAGTCCCTTGGCGGGAGACTCCTACGAGCAGTACTTC. Its protein is CASSPLAGDSYEQYF.

The V and J genes are TRBV9 and TRBJ1-2, with 8 bases that match TRBD1. Germline trimming cut 3 bases from V and 1 base from J; bases unmatched to any gene: 11. CDR1 is SGDLS and CDR2 is YYNGEE in the germline V gene. The CDR3 contains 17 residues. The DNA of the CDR3 is TGTGCCAGCAGCGCTTCTCGGACAGGGCGACTTAACTATGGCTACACCTTC. Translated, it gives CASSASRTGRLNYGYTF.

V usage is TRBV6-6 and J usage is TRBJ2-2; D is unresolved. Trimming took 2 bases from V and 1 from J, leaving 11 bases between them. CDR1 is MNHNY, CDR2 SVGAGI, per germline (reference sequence). The CDR3 is 16 residues long. DNA for the CDR3: TGTGCCAGCAGTTACACCAGACCGGGGAACACCGGGGAGCTGTTTTTT. This sequence encodes CASSYTRPGNTGELFF.

This clone was detected only a few times. This chain joins TRBV4-1 and TRBJ1-1, with TRBD1 as a possible D gene (6 bases). CDR1 is MGHRA and CDR2 is YSYEKL in the germline V gene. Trimming shortened V by 0 bases and J by 10 bases, and 18 bases separated the two germline ends. The CDR3 has 15 amino acids. For the CDR3, the DNA is TGCGCCAGCAGCCAAGATTTTTCCTGGGGGCCGGTAGCTTTCTTT. Translating it yields CASSQDFSWGPVAFF.

This clone was found once. The rearrangement joins TRBV19 to TRBJ1-5; possibly TRBD1 for D (5 bases). Germline loops: CDR1 LNHDA, CDR2 SQIVND (reference sequence). The V end lost 6 bases, the J end lost 8 bases, and 14 bases lay between the germline ends. This CDR3 contains 13 residues. In DNA form, the CDR3 reads TGTGCCAGTAGCTTATATCGGGGGGAGCCCCAGCATTTT. It encodes CASSLYRGEPQHF.

The table lists this clone with many counts. The gene calls are TRBV7-3 and TRBJ2-2; 8 nucleotides agree with TRBD1. The CDR3 runs 14 residues. Germline assignment: CDR1 SGHTA and CDR2 FQGTGA. V shed 4 bases and J 5 bases; nucleotides not matched to a gene: 3. CDR3 in DNA: TGTGCCAGCAGCTCCACAGGGGGAACCGGGGAGCTGTTTTTT. Protein: CASSSTGGTGELFF.

In this sample, this clone turned up a few times. The chain recombines TRBV28 with TRBJ1-2; TRBD1 matches 8 bases. V was pared by 6 bases and J by 6 bases, with 3 bases of the junction left unmatched. CDR3 length equals 12 residues. CDR1 MDHEN and CDR2 SYDVKM come from the germline V gene. The DNA of the CDR3 is TGTGCCAGCAGGGAGGACAGGGATGGCTACACCTTC. It is translated as CASREDRDGYTF.

The chain links TRBV11-2 to TRBJ1-1; TRBD1 might be the D (5 bases). This CDR3 comprises 13 residues. The germline V gene has CDR1 SGHAT and CDR2 FQNNGV. V shed 4 bases and J shed 0 bases, with 6 bases lying between them. The CDR3 region is CASSSTVNTEAFF. The CDR3 coding sequence is TGTGCCAGCAGCTCGACAGTGAACACTGAAGCTTTCTTT.

This chain joins TRBV5-1 and TRBJ1-6; 8 nucleotides line up with TRBD1. The CDR3 consists of 14 residues. Trimming at V came to 3 bases and at J to 10 bases, leaving 6 bases not matched to a gene. Per the germline V gene, CDR1 is SGHRS and CDR2 is YFSETQ. The CDR3 nucleotides read TGCGCCAGCAGCTCTGACAGGGGTAACTCACCCCTCCACTTT. Its translation: CASSSDRGNSPLHF.

V and J are TRBV15 and TRBJ2-2, with D maybe TRBD2 (6 bases). V was cut by 5 bases and J by 1 base, with 17 bases left in between. This CDR3 contains 17 residues. Per the germline V gene, CDR1 is LNHNV and CDR2 is YYDKDF (reference sequence). The CDR3 here is CATSDLITGLNTGELFF. The CDR3 DNA reads as TGTGCCACCAGCGATCTGATAACGGGACTGAACACCGGGGAGCTGTTTTTT.

The chain joins TRBV7-2 to TRBJ2-1; 10 nucleotides match TRBD2. CDR1 SGHTA and CDR2 FQGNSA come from the germline V gene. This CDR3 has 15 amino acids. The junction had 8 bases not matched to a gene; V was cut back by 8 bases and J by 4 bases. CDR3: CASSPGTSDYNEQFF. Here the CDR3 DNA reads TGTGCCAGCTCCCCCGGGACTAGCGATTACAATGAGCAGTTCTTC. Using reference TRBV7-2 and TRBJ2-1 for the parts outside the CDR3, the full variable domain is GAGVSQSPSNKVTEKGKDVELRCDPISGHTALYWYRQSLGQGLEFLIYFQGNSAPDKSGLPSDRFSAERTGGSVSTLTIQRTQQEDSAVYLCASSPGTSDYNEQFFGPGTRLTVL.